This T cell receptor (beta chain) was profiled in a study of cytomegalovirus exposure and HLA in healthy donors. Findings and limits, study-wide: Being productive about 90% or about 30% of the time was typical of most TCR beta V segments in an earlier analysis.

Though nominally healthy at sampling, donors likely had unrecorded immune exposures. On this clone itself: What it binds is not known.

PCR primers comprised 60 Vbeta and 13 Jbeta primers. Assay: immunoSEQ multiplex PCR; the TCRdb copy retains only in-frame clones and omits some. Here the sample spans about 190,000 clones, around four fifths being singletons. This CDR3 has 14 amino acids. Germline V gene data show CDR1 as MNHEY and CDR2 as SMNVEV (reference sequence). V lost 6 bases and J lost 4, with 15 bases in between. The sequence derives from a woman between 40 and 55 years old in good health and CMV-seronegative. The rearrangement joins TRBV27 to TRBJ1-1; a weak D match, TRBD1 (5 bases). Sequenced sample: PBMCs. The CDR3 coding sequence is TGTGCCAGCAGCTCGTGGGGCGTCGGCACTGAAGCTTTCTTT. Translation: CASSSWGVGTEAFF.